Shown below are 29 T cell receptor beta chains from a single sample sequenced in a study of OX40 agonist ivuxolimab in advanced cancers. TCRdb's copy holds only in-frame clones and misses some; the assay was immunoSEQ multiplex PCR. The sample has tens of thousands of clones, around four fifths seen once. The specimen comprised CD4+ or CD8+ T cells sorted from blood, sampled in a trial of the OX40 agonist ivuxolimab. Every receptor here comes from an adult with an advanced solid tumor such as melanoma, head and neck, liver or kidney cancer.

The chain links TRBV30 to TRBJ2-7; TRBD1 matches at 7 bases. Germline assignment: CDR1 GTSNPN and CDR2 SVGIG (reference sequence). V lost 3 bases to trimming and J lost 6 bases; unmatched junction nucleotides: 2. The CDR3 is 11 residues long. The CDR3 here is CAWRDRAEQYF. The CDR3, as DNA: TGTGCCTGGAGAGACAGGGCCGAGCAGTACTTC.

The sample holds a few counts of this clone. V gene TRBV7-2 combines with J gene TRBJ2-7; the D gene is possibly TRBD1 (6 bases). Germline V lookup: CDR1 SGHTA, CDR2 FQGNSA. The V and J ends lost 4 bases and 7 bases respectively, with 14 bases between them. This CDR3 contains 13 residues. Here the CDR3 reads CASSSTGLWEQYF. CDR3 nucleotides: TGTGCCAGCAGCTCGACAGGTCTCTGGGAGCAGTACTTC.

The chain uses TRBV9 and TRBJ1-5; D is uncertain. Germline V CDR1 and CDR2: SGDLS, YYNGEE. This CDR3 has 13 residues. The ends were cut back, 0 bases at V and 6 bases at J, with 7 bases in the middle. CDR3 DNA sequence: TGTGCCAGCAGCGTAGCAGAAAGTCAGCCCCAGCATTTT. The encoded protein is CASSVAESQPQHF.

The V call is TRBV6-6, the J call TRBJ2-1; 9 bases align to TRBD1. V was pared by 5 bases and J by 5 bases, with 7 bases of the junction left unmatched. CDR1 is MNHNY, CDR2 SVGAGI, per germline (reference sequence). This CDR3 is 15 amino acids long. The CDR3 is CASSHRDRVDNEQFF. CDR3 DNA: TGTGCCAGCAGTCACCGGGACAGGGTGGACAATGAGCAGTTCTTC.

The V gene is TRBV5-1, the J gene TRBJ2-2, with D perhaps matching TRBD2 (6 bases). V lost 3 bases, J lost 2 bases, and 11 bases lay in between. Germline-derived CDR1 and CDR2 are SGHRS and YFSETQ. This CDR3 spans 15 amino acids. The CDR3 DNA sequence: TGCGCCAGCAGCTCGGGACTGCCTAACACCGGGGAGCTGTTTTTT. This sequence encodes CASSSGLPNTGELFF.

The chain employs TRBV30 and TRBJ1-1; D might be TRBD1 (6 bases). CDR3 length equals 13 residues. Germline CDR1 and CDR2: GTSNPN and SVGIG (reference sequence). V lost 0 bases to trimming and J lost 10 bases, with 15 bases between them. The CDR3 loop reads CAWSVGGYGLAFF. CDR3 in DNA: TGTGCCTGGAGTGTAGGGGGTTACGGGCTAGCTTTCTTT.

The V gene is TRBV28, the J gene TRBJ2-3; perhaps TRBD1 as D (5 bases). The germline V gene has CDR1 MDHEN and CDR2 SYDVKM. Deletions cut 9 bases from V and 2 bases from J, with 12 bases between. The CDR3 runs 13 residues. CDR3 sequence reads: CASTGQDTDTQYF. The CDR3 DNA follows: TGTGCCAGTACAGGTCAGGACACAGATACGCAGTATTTT.

The chain couples TRBV4-1 to TRBJ2-1; 7 nucleotides agree with TRBD2. The ends lost 4 bases at V and 5 bases at J; junction bases unmatched: 11. Germline V gene data show CDR1 as MGHRA and CDR2 as YSYEKL. There are 16 residues in the CDR3. DNA of the CDR3: TGCGCCAGCAGCCTAGCCGTAGGGAGGGGCAACAATGAGCAGTTCTTC. It specifies CASSLAVGRGNNEQFF.

This chain uses TRBV28 with TRBJ2-5, with 10 bases identical to TRBD1. The CDR3 totals 16 residues. The V segment lost 6 bases and the J segment 5 bases; nucleotides outside the gene matches: 12. Looked up from germline, CDR1 is MDHEN and CDR2 is SYDVKM. CDR3 protein: CASSYLGQGSLETQYF. CDR3 DNA: TGTGCCAGCAGCTACCTGGGACAGGGGTCACTCGAGACCCAGTACTTC.

Of note for this clone: One end of the junction is discordant with germline, which a read error may explain. This chain links TRBV27 with TRBJ2-2; no definite D call. CDR1 is MNHEY, CDR2 SMNVEV, per germline (reference sequence). CDR3 length equals 14 residues. The CDR3 nucleotides are TGTGTCAGCAGTTTTAAGGCGAGCACCGGGGAGCTGTTTTTT. Translated, it gives CVSSFKASTGELFF.

The chain's CDR3 is CAWSTRQGPATNEKLFF. The DNA for the CDR3 is TGTGCCTGGAGTACCAGACAGGGGCCCGCAACTAATGAAAAACTGTTTTTT. The rearrangement uses TRBV30 and TRBJ1-4; 8 nucleotides line up with TRBD1. V was pared by 2 bases and J by 0 bases, with 8 bases of the junction left unmatched. Germline CDR1 is GTSNPN and CDR2 is SVGIG (reference sequence). The CDR3 sequence is 17 residues long.

CDR3 sequence (DNA): TGTGCCAGCAGCTCCCGCGGGTCCGCACAGCTGCAGTTCTTC. This sequence encodes CASSSRGSAQLQFF. The rearrangement uses TRBV11-2 and TRBJ2-1, with D possibly being TRBD2 (5 bases). The V gene's germline CDR1 is SGHAT and CDR2 FQNNGV. There are 14 residues in the CDR3. Trimming took 4 bases from V and 12 from J, leaving 19 bases between them.

This clone has a handful of counts. The chain employs TRBV19 and TRBJ1-3, with D possibly matching TRBD1 (5 bases). This CDR3 is 14 amino acids long. Germline-derived CDR1 and CDR2 are LNHDA and SQIVND (reference sequence). V lost 5 bases to trimming and J lost 4 bases, with 12 bases between them. CDR3 sequence reads: CASSVQGDGNTIYF. The CDR3 DNA follows: TGTGCCAGTAGTGTACAAGGGGACGGAAACACCATATATTTT.

This sequence joins TRBV28 and TRBJ2-2; 8 bases align to TRBD2. J lost 4 bases, V lost 6 bases, and 13 bases had no gene match. Per germline, CDR1 MDHEN and CDR2 SYDVKM. CDR3 length: 17 residues. The CDR3 here is CASRPVGKAGVTGELFF. The CDR3 DNA is TGTGCCAGCAGACCCGTAGGGAAAGCGGGAGTCACCGGGGAGCTGTTTTTT.

V is TRBV6-4 and J is TRBJ2-1; TRBD2 agrees at 10 bases. J gave up 7 bases and V 7 bases, and 7 bases lay outside the gene matches. The CDR3 totals 14 residues. CDR1 and CDR2 from the germline V gene are MRHNA and SNTAGT. The DNA of the CDR3 is TGTGCCAGCAAGGGAGTAGCGGGAGGTAATGAGCAGTTCTTC. Translated: CASKGVAGGNEQFF.

Note on this clone: Relative to the germline gene, one junction end is altered; a read error may explain this. The CDR3 is CASSPPTGMNTEAFF. The CDR3 DNA reads TGTGCTAGCAGCCCCCCCACAGGGATGAACACTGAAGCTTTCTTT. V is TRBV7-7 and J is TRBJ1-1; D might be TRBD1 (6 bases). Germline V CDR1 and CDR2: SSHAT, FNYEAQ (reference sequence). The CDR3 runs 15 residues. Looking up the rest from reference TRBV7-7 and TRBJ1-1 gives the full variable domain: GAGVSQSPRYKVTKRGQDVTLRCDPISSHATLYWYQQALGQGPEFLTYFNYEAQPDKSGLPSDRFSAERPEGSISTLTIQRTEQRDSAMYRCASSPPTGMNTEAFFGQGTRLTVV.

The chain carries TRBV2 and TRBJ2-7; the D gene is possibly TRBD1 (6 bases). V was shortened by 5 bases and J by 3 bases, with 14 bases between the two germline ends. The V gene's germline CDR1 is SNHLY and CDR2 FYNNEI. CDR3 length: 14 amino acids. This CDR3 reads CASSLRDIHYEQYF. In DNA, the CDR3 is TGTGCCAGCAGTCTACGGGACATACACTACGAGCAGTACTTC.

The J gene is TRBJ2-2, the V gene TRBV7-3; D ambiguous. V was trimmed by 1 base and J by 2 bases, leaving 5 bases between them. Per germline, CDR1 SGHTA and CDR2 FQGTGA. The length of the CDR3 is 14 residues. Here the CDR3 DNA reads TGTGCCAGCAGCTTAAGCAGCAACACCGGGGAGCTGTTTTTT. Amino acids: CASSLSSNTGELFF. The variable domain in full, with the rest retrieved from reference TRBV7-3 and TRBJ2-2, is GAGVSQTPSNKVTEKGKYVELRCDPISGHTALYWYRQSLGQGPEFLIYFQGTGAADDSGLPNDRFFAVRPEGSVSTLKIQRTERGDSAVYLCASSLSSNTGELFFGEGSRLTVL.

The count of this clone is one. V gene TRBV6-1 combines with J gene TRBJ2-5; 10 bases are a match to TRBD1. The V gene's germline CDR1 is MNHNS and CDR2 SASEGT. CDR3 length: 13 residues. The ends lost 7 bases at V and 5 bases at J; junction bases unmatched: 4. The CDR3 DNA follows: TGTGCCAGCACGTGGGGACAGGGGGAGACCCAGTACTTC. Its protein is CASTWGQGETQYF.

This clone showed up just once. The chain uses TRBV28 and TRBJ1-5; D gene uncertain. Germline loops: CDR1 MDHEN, CDR2 SYDVKM. There are 15 residues in the CDR3. V lost 4 bases, J lost 4 bases, and 14 bases lay in between. The CDR3 coding sequence is TGTGCCAGCAGTTCGATCCTGCCCAAAAATCAGCCCCAGCATTTT. Translating it yields CASSSILPKNQPQHF.

V usage is TRBV6-1 and J usage is TRBJ2-1; no reliable D call. The CDR3 sequence is 16 residues long. The V gene's germline CDR1 is MNHNS and CDR2 SASEGT. The V gene lost 2 bases and the J gene lost 1 base, with 12 bases spanning the gap. CDR3 DNA: TGTGCCAGCAGTGAATCGTCCGGGCAGTCCTACAATGAGCAGTTCTTC. This gives the protein CASSESSGQSYNEQFF.

Worth noting for this clone: Distinct nucleotide sequences in the sample also encode this CDR3. This rearrangement joins TRBV4-2 to TRBJ1-4; D call uncertain. This CDR3 region has 15 residues. Trimming stripped 0 bases from V and 8 bases from J, with 13 bases between. Germline loops: CDR1 LGHNA, CDR2 YNFKEQ. In DNA, the CDR3 is TGTGCCAGCAGCCAAGAGGGGTGGGTTAAGGAAAAACTGTTTTTT. Amino acids: CASSQEGWVKEKLFF.

The V and J genes are TRBV6-6 and TRBJ2-1; 10 bases agree with TRBD2. V lost 6 bases and J lost 4; bases outside the gene matches: 9. Germline V gene lookup returns CDR1 MNHNY and CDR2 SVGAGI (reference sequence). The CDR3 covers 16 residues. The CDR3 DNA reads TGTGCCAGCAGCTCTCGAGAAGCGGGGGGGTACAATGAGCAGTTCTTC. Translating it yields CASSSREAGGYNEQFF.

The chain employs TRBV19 and TRBJ1-5; the D is unclear. V gave up 3 bases and J gave up 3 bases, with 9 bases separating them. Germline V gene sequence: CDR1 LNHDA, CDR2 SQIVND (reference sequence). This CDR3 has 14 amino acids. The CDR3 DNA reads as TGTGCCAGTAGTATGGTCGTGGACAATCAGCCCCAGCATTTT. The encoded protein is CASSMVVDNQPQHF.

This clone has a single count. The V and J genes are TRBV9 and TRBJ1-3; 8 bases map to TRBD1. The CDR3 runs to 13 residues. Germline V CDR1 and CDR2: SGDLS, YYNGEE. The V gene end was trimmed by 1 base and the J gene end by 7 bases; junction bases not matched to a gene: 1. The CDR3 protein is CASSVQGANTIYF. Here the CDR3 DNA reads TGTGCCAGCAGCGTACAGGGGGCGAACACCATATATTTT.

The rearrangement joins TRBV5-4 to TRBJ2-5; weak D call: TRBD2 (6 bases). The germline V gene has CDR1 SGHNT and CDR2 YYREEE (reference sequence). The CDR3 is made up of 15 amino acids. V was shortened by 1 base and J by 1 base, with 11 bases between the two germline ends. The CDR3 DNA reads TGTGCCAGCAGCTTGTTCGGGGGATCCCAAGAGACCCAGTACTTC. It yields the protein CASSLFGGSQETQYF. Together with reference TRBV5-4 and TRBJ2-5, the CDR3 gives the full variable domain: ETGVTQSPTHLIKTRGQQVTLRCSSQSGHNTVSWYQQALGQGPQFIFQYYREEENGRGNFPPRFSGLQFPNYSSELNVNALELDDSALYLCASSLFGGSQETQYFGPGTRLLVL.

CDR3 loop: CASSAALPGAGANVLTF. The CDR3 bases are TGCGCCAGCAGTGCCGCCCTTCCAGGGGCTGGGGCCAACGTCCTGACTTTC. J is TRBJ2-6 and V is TRBV10-2; a possible D gene is TRBD1 (6 bases). The CDR3 is 17 residues long. V shed 4 bases and J shed 2 bases, with 15 bases lying between them. CDR1 is WSHSY and CDR2 is SAAADI in the germline V gene.

The genes are TRBV30 and TRBJ1-1; possibly TRBD1 for D (5 bases). V gave up 2 bases and J gave up 5 bases, with 18 bases separating them. Looked up from germline, CDR1 is GTSNPN and CDR2 is SVGIG (reference sequence). The CDR3 is 15 amino acids. CDR3 in DNA: TGTGCCTGGAGTACCGGACTCACAAAGGGGACTGAAGCTTTCTTT. It translates to CAWSTGLTKGTEAFF.

V and J are TRBV5-1 and TRBJ1-3, with D perhaps TRBD1 (5 bases). V was shortened by 4 bases and J by 2 bases, with 16 bases between the two germline ends. Germline-derived CDR1 and CDR2 are SGHRS and YFSETQ. The CDR3 contains 16 residues. The CDR3 DNA reads as TGCGCCAGCAGCCCAACTTCGGGGGGGACTGGAAACACCATATATTTT. The encoded protein is CASSPTSGGTGNTIYF.